This T cell receptor (beta chain) was captured in a study of blood T cell repertoires in COVID-19. In the source study's methods: Reference gene primers were amplified, and this amplification served to estimate nucleated cell counts. This table comes from immunoSEQ multiplex PCR, and its TCRdb copy is limited to in-frame clones, with some not included. V and J calls and clone size are given by that table; D and trimming were obtained from the DNA. This table holds 200,000 to 250,000 clones, approximately 84% found once. Germline-derived CDR1 and CDR2 are SGHTA and FQGNSA. The CDR3 length is 14 residues. Deletions cut 4 bases from V and 3 bases from J, with 10 bases between. Participants had their cohort set by participant-reported clinical history. Cohort 3 recovery required two negative PCRs, clearance, or symptom resolution.

The sample was PBMCs or T cells enriched from blood (not recorded which). The sequence came from a man aged 60 to 69 who had recovered from COVID-19. The rearrangement links TRBV7-2 to TRBJ1-5; D remains unclear. The CDR3 DNA sequence: TGTGCCAGCAGCTCATACAACGTCAATCAGCCCCAGCATTTT. This codes for CASSSYNVNQPQHF.